This TCR beta chain was captured by sequencing in a study of response to subunit inactivated influenza vaccine. General study points: Each seasonal flu vaccination may recruit only limited new T cells, authors suggested.

Each CDR3 protein gets one entry after TCRdb re-called the RT-PCR reads with MiXCR. The table shows about 570,000 distinct CDR3 sequences, with around 10% occurring only once. CDR1 is SGHVS and CDR2 is FNYEAQ in the germline V gene. The CDR3 consists of 15 residues. Trimming took off 7 bases at V and 0 bases at J, with 12 bases between the two ends. On this clonotype itself: The antigen remains unidentified.

These data were likewise used in another study, on T cells expressing NK-cell markers. That work adds: Production of TCR beta cDNA relied on 5'RACE template switching with UMIs. A range of about 1.0-7.5% of CD8+ T cells consisted of dominant NKG2C+ clonotypes in roughly 6 donors.

The source is a middle-aged man who received an inactivated influenza vaccine. The material sequenced was PBMCs from blood, taken on the day of vaccination. The chain has TRBV7-6 and TRBJ2-2; D remains unclear. CDR3 bases: TGTGCCAGCACTCCAGGTTCGTCGAACACCGGGGAGCTGTTTTTT. Translated, it gives CASTPGSSNTGELFF.